Included here is one T cell receptor (beta chain) sequence, with context. Deletions cut 4 bases from V and 5 bases from J, with 11 bases between. This CDR3 contains 13 residues. Germline lookup yields CDR1 SGHTA and CDR2 FQGTGA. This record belongs to a study of shared clonotypes between healthy human individuals. The authors' processing: With immunoSEQ giving junction-only sequences and no quality scores, filtering differed. Sequenced by immunoSEQ multiplex PCR; TCRdb stores in-frame clones only, minus some. The V and J calls and clone size come from that table; D and trimming were worked out from the DNA. The sample consists of 2.3 million or so clones, more than 85% of them appearing once.

This clonotype originated in a young man in good health. Some clones in this sample may be carry-over from other donors' samples. Sequencing was carried out using naive CD4+ T cells from PBMCs. This sample's subset: CD45RA+ positively selected. This chain joins TRBV7-3 and TRBJ1-1; D gene ambiguous. The CDR3 coding sequence is TGTGCCAGCAGCTCAATAGCGGGGACTGAAGCTTTCTTT. Translating gives CASSSIAGTEAFF. Based on the CDR3 plus reference TRBV7-3 and TRBJ1-1, the full variable domain is GAGVSQTPSNKVTEKGKYVELRCDPISGHTALYWYRQSLGQGPEFLIYFQGTGAADDSGLPNDRFFAVRPEGSVSTLKIQRTERGDSAVYLCASSSIAGTEAFFGQGTRLTVV.